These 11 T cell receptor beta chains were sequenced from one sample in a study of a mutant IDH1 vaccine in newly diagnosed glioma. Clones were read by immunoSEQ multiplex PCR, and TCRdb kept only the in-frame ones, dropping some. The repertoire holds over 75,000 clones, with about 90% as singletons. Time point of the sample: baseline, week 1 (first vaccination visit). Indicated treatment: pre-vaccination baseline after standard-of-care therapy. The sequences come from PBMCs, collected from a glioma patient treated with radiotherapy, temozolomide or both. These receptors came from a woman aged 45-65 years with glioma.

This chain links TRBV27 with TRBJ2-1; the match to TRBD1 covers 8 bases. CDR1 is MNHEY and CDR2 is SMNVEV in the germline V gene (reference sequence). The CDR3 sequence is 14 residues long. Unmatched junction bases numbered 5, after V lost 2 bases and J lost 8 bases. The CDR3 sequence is CASSLPDRVDEQFF. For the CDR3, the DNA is TGTGCCAGCAGTTTACCGGACAGGGTCGATGAGCAGTTCTTC.

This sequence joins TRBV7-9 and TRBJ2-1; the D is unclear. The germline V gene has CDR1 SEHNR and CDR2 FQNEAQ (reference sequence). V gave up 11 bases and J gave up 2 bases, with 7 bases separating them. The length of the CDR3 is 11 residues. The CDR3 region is CAGRAYNEQFF. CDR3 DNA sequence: TGTGCCGGAAGGGCCTACAATGAGCAGTTCTTC.

The CDR3: CASSLQTGGSYEQYF. The DNA for the CDR3 is TGCGCCAGCAGCCTGCAGACAGGGGGAAGCTACGAGCAGTACTTC. The V and J genes are TRBV5-1 and TRBJ2-7, with 9 nucleotides matching TRBD1. The V segment lost 4 bases and the J segment 3 bases; nucleotides outside the gene matches: 8. Looked up from germline, CDR1 is SGHRS and CDR2 is YFSETQ. CDR3 length: 15 amino acids. Using reference TRBV5-1 and TRBJ2-7 for the parts outside the CDR3, the full variable domain is KAGVTQTPRYLIKTRGQQVTLSCSPISGHRSVSWYQQTPGQGLQFLFEYFSETQRNKGNFPGRFSGRQFSNSRSEMNVSTLELGDSALYLCASSLQTGGSYEQYFGPGTRLTVT.

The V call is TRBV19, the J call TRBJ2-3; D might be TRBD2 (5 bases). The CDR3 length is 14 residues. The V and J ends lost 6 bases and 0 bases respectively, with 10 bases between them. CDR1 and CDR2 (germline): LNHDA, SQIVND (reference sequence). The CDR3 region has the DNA TGTGCCAGTAGGCGGACTGCGAGCACAGATACGCAGTATTTT. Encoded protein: CASRRTASTDTQYF.

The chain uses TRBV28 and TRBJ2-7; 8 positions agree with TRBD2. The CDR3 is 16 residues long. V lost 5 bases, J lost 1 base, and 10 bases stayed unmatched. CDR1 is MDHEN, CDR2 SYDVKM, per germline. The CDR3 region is CASSAPLAGGSYEQYF. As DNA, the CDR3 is TGTGCCAGCAGTGCTCCCCTGGCGGGAGGATCCTACGAGCAGTACTTC.

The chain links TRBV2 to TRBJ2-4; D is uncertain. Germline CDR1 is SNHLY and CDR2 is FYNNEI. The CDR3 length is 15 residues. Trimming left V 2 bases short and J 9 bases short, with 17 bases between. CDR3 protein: CASSESNTAARIQYF. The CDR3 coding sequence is TGTGCCAGCAGTGAATCGAATACGGCCGCTCGCATTCAGTACTTC.

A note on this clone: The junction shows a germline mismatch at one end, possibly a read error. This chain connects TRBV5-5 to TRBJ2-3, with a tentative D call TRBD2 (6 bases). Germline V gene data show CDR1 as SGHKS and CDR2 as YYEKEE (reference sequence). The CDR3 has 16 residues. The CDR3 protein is CASNLAKGGGTDTQYF. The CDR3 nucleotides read TGTGCCAGCAACTTGGCCAAGGGCGGGGGCACAGATACGCAGTATTTT.

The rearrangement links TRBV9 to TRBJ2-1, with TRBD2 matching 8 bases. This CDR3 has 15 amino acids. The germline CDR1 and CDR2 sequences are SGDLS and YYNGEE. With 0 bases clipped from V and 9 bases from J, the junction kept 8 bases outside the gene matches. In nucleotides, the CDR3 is TGTGCCAGCAGCGTAGCAAGCGGGAGTTACTCTGAGCAGTTCTTC. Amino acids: CASSVASGSYSEQFF.

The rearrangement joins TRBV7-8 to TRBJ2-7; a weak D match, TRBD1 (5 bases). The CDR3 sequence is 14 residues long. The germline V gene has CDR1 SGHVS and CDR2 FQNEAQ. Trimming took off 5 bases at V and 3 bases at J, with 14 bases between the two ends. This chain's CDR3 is CASSPPPTGYEQYF. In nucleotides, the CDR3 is TGTGCCAGCAGCCCTCCCCCCACAGGCTACGAGCAGTACTTC.

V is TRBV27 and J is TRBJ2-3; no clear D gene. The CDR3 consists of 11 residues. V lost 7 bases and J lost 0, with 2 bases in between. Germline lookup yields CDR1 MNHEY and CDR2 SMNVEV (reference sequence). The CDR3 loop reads CASISTDTQYF. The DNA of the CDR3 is TGTGCCAGCATTAGCACAGATACGCAGTATTTT.

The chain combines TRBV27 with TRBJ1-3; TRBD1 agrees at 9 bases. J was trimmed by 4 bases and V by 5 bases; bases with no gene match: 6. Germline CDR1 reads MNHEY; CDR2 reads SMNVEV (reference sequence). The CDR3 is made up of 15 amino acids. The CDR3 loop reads CASSKGTGRGNTIYF. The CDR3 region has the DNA TGTGCCAGCAGTAAAGGGACAGGGAGGGGAAACACCATATATTTT.